The TCR beta chain described here comes from a study of control samples from healthy donors and cancer patients. Sequencing was performed with immunoSEQ multiplex PCR; in TCRdb, only in-frame clones are kept and a portion is missing. Counted here are 150,000 to 200,000 clones, about nine tenths occurring once; the ten biggest clones make up over 1.2%. This clone appeared once. J gave up 8 bases and V 2 bases, and 3 bases lay outside the gene matches. This CDR3 region has 13 residues. Germline lookup yields CDR1 MNHEY and CDR2 SVGAGI. The sequence derives from a woman younger than 45 in good health. The V call is TRBV6-5, the J call TRBJ1-2, with 9 bases lining up with TRBD1. Input material: blood. CDR3: CASSYRDRAGYTF. CDR3 nucleotide sequence: TGTGCCAGCAGTTACCGGGACAGGGCCGGCTACACCTTC.